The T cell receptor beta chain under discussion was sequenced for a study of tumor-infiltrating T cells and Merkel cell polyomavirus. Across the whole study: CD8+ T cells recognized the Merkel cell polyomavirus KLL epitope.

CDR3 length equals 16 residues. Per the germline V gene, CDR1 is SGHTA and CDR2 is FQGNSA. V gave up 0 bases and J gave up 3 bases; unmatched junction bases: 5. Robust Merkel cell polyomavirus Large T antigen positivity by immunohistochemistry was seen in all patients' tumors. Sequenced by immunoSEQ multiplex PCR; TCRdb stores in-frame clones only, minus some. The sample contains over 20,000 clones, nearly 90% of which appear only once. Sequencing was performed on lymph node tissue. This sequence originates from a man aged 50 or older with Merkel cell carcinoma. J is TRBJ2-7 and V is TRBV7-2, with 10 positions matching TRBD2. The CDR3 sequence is CASSLAGTSGDYEQYF. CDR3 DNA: TGTGCCAGCAGCTTAGCAGGAACTAGCGGGGACTACGAGCAGTACTTC.